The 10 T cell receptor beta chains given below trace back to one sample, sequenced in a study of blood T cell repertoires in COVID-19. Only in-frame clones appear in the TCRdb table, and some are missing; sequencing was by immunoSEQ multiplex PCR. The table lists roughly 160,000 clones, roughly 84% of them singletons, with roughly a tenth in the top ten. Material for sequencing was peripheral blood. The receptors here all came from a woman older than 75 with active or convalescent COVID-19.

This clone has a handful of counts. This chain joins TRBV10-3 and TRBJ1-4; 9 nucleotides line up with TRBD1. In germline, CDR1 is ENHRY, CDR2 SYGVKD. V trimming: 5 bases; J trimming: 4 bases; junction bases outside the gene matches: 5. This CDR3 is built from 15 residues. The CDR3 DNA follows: TGTGCCATCAGTAAACAGGGGGCAGGTAATGAAAAACTGTTTTTT. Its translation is CAISKQGAGNEKLFF.

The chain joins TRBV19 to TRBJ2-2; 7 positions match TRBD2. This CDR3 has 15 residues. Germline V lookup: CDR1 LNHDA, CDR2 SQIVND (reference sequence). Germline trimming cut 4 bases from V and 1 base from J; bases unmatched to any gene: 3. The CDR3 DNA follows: TGTGCCAGTAGTACTAGCGGAGTGAACACCGGGGAGCTGTTTTTT. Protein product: CASSTSGVNTGELFF.

CDR3 protein: CASSLYSGNTIYF. In DNA, the CDR3 is TGTGCCAGCAGTTTATACTCTGGAAACACCATATATTTT. The V gene is TRBV12-3 or TRBV12-4, the J gene TRBJ1-3; D unresolved. With 2 bases removed from V and 0 bases from J, the gap between germline ends came to 2 bases. CDR3 size: 13 residues.

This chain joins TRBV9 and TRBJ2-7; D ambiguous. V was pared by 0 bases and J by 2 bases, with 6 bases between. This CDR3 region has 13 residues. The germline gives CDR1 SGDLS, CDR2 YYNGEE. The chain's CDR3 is CASSVGGTYEQYF. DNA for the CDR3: TGTGCCAGCAGCGTAGGCGGAACCTACGAGCAGTACTTC.

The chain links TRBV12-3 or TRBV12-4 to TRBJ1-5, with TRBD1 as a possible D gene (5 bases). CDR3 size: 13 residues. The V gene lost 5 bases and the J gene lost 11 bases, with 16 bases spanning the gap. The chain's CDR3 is CASSRAGPSAQHF. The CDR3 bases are TGTGCCAGCAGTCGAGCAGGGCCCTCGGCCCAGCATTTT.

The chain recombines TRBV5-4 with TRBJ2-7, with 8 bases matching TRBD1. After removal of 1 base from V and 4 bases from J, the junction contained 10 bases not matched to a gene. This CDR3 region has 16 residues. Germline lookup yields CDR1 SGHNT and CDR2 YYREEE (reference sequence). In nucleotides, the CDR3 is TGTGCCAGCAGCTTGCCGGGACGGACAGGGCTGTACGAGCAGTACTTC. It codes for CASSLPGRTGLYEQYF.

CDR3 bases: TGTGCCAGCAGATCTTGGGGGGAGGCCCAAGAGACCCAGTACTTC. Its translation: CASRSWGEAQETQYF. V usage is TRBV2 and J usage is TRBJ2-5; tentative D call: TRBD2 (6 bases). V shed 6 bases and J shed 1 base, with 15 bases lying between them. Germline assignment: CDR1 SNHLY and CDR2 FYNNEI. The CDR3 runs to 15 residues. The whole variable domain, filled in from reference TRBV2 and TRBJ2-5, reads EPEVTQTPSHQVTQMGQEVILRCVPISNHLYFYWYRQILGQKVEFLVSFYNNEISEKSEIFDDQFSVERPDGSNFTLKIRSTKLEDSAMYFCASRSWGEAQETQYFGPGTRLLVL.

The CDR3 loop reads CASSLSGTGRNYGYTF. CDR3 coding DNA: TGTGCCAGCAGTTTATCGGGGACAGGGCGGAACTATGGCTACACCTTC. This chain uses TRBV28 with TRBJ1-2; 9 nucleotides match TRBD1. This CDR3 region has 16 residues. After removal of 1 base from V and 2 bases from J, the junction contained 5 bases not matched to a gene. In germline, CDR1 is MDHEN, CDR2 SYDVKM.

The CDR3 DNA sequence: TGTGCCAGCAGTGATCTTGGCAGATCATATGGTCAGCCCCAGCATTTT. As protein: CASSDLGRSYGQPQHF. This sequence joins TRBV6-1 and TRBJ1-5, with no clear D. The germline gives CDR1 MNHNS, CDR2 SASEGT. The CDR3 totals 16 residues. The germline V and J ends were trimmed by 3 bases and 6 bases, with 18 bases remaining between them.

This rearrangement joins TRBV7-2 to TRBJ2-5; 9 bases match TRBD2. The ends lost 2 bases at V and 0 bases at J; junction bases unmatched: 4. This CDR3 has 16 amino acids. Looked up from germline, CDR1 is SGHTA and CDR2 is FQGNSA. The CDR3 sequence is CASSLSRGGYQETQYF. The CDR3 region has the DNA TGTGCCAGCAGCTTATCGCGGGGGGGGTACCAAGAGACCCAGTACTTC.